Presented here are 26 T cell receptor beta chains from one specimen sequenced in a study of beta chain features in type 1 diabetes. Study outcomes and limitations: Moderate yet significant TCRB CDR3 shortening was seen in Type 1 diabetes patients in all four CD4+ subsets.

Reverse transcribing all isolated RNA meant expressed TCRB transcripts were sequenced. The assay was immunoSEQ multiplex PCR, and TCRdb's table has in-frame clones only and misses some. Among fewer than 350,000 clones, approximately 15% were seen once, and the ten largest hold around 0.015%. The antigens these receptors bind are not known. The sequencing input was naive CD4+ T cells from blood. All receptors come from a man aged 18-30 years with type 1 diabetes.

The chain uses TRBV5-1 and TRBJ1-1, with a weak D call TRBD1 (6 bases). There are 14 residues in the CDR3. Per the germline V gene, CDR1 is SGHRS and CDR2 is YFSETQ. V was clipped by 1 base and J by 1 base, with 8 bases between them. CDR3 DNA: TGCGCCAGCAGCTTGCCGGGACAGAACACTGAAGCTTTCTTT. Its protein is CASSLPGQNTEAFF.

Turning to this clone: Different DNA sequences within this sample yield the same CDR3. The rearrangement uses TRBV7-2 and TRBJ2-5, with D uncertain. The ends were cut back, 5 bases at V and 2 bases at J, with 3 bases in the middle. The CDR3 contains 11 residues. Germline V gene lookup returns CDR1 SGHTA and CDR2 FQGNSA. The CDR3 spells CASSLQETQYF. As DNA, the CDR3 is TGTGCCAGCAGCCTGCAAGAGACCCAGTACTTC.

The rearrangement uses TRBV29-1 and TRBJ2-1, with TRBD2 identical over 9 bases. The CDR3 spans 15 residues. Germline V lookup: CDR1 SQVTM, CDR2 ANQGSEA. V lost 3 bases to trimming and J lost 7 bases; unmatched junction nucleotides: 10. The CDR3 sequence: CSVESASGKGNEQFF. The CDR3 region has the DNA TGCAGCGTTGAGTCGGCTAGCGGGAAGGGAAATGAGCAGTTCTTC.

This clone was counted a few times. The chain uses TRBV19 and TRBJ2-6, with a tentative D call TRBD1 (6 bases). Germline loops: CDR1 LNHDA, CDR2 SQIVND (reference sequence). V lost 5 bases and J 2 bases, leaving 10 bases between the germline ends. This CDR3 is built from 15 residues. The CDR3, as DNA: TGTGCCAGTAGTCATCCAGGGGCTGGGGCCAACGTCCTGACTTTC. Its protein is CASSHPGAGANVLTF.

The rearrangement links TRBV7-9 to TRBJ1-1; D is uncertain. This CDR3 spans 13 amino acids. V dropped 3 bases and J dropped 5 bases, with 10 bases sitting between them. CDR1 is SEHNR and CDR2 is FQNEAQ in the germline V gene (reference sequence). CDR3 amino acids: CASSLEGATEAFF. Written as DNA, the CDR3 is TGTGCCAGCAGCTTGGAGGGCGCGACTGAAGCTTTCTTT.

This clone was seen a few times. The V and J genes are TRBV2 and TRBJ2-7; D not certain. Trimming shortened V by 6 bases and J by 4 bases, and 4 bases separated the two germline ends. Germline-derived CDR1 and CDR2 are SNHLY and FYNNEI. The CDR3 loop spans 10 amino acids. The CDR3 region is CASSQYEQYF. CDR3 nucleotide sequence: TGTGCCAGCAGCCAATACGAGCAGTACTTC.

This clone was observed a handful of times. Other DNA sequences in the sample encode the same CDR3. This chain connects TRBV28 to TRBJ2-7, with TRBD1 as a possible D gene (5 bases). Per germline, CDR1 MDHEN and CDR2 SYDVKM. Trimming cost V 7 bases and J 2 bases, with 9 bases left between them. This CDR3 is 12 amino acids long. CDR3 bases: TGTGCCAGCACCCTAGGGGCCTACGAGCAGTACTTC. Translating gives CASTLGAYEQYF.

Only a few counts were recorded for this clone. This rearrangement joins TRBV9 to TRBJ2-2, with D possibly being TRBD2 (5 bases). Trimming left V 1 base short and J 0 bases short, with 13 bases between. The CDR3 has 17 amino acids. Germline assignment: CDR1 SGDLS and CDR2 YYNGEE. The CDR3 loop reads CASSVFTSGANTGELFF. Here the CDR3 DNA reads TGTGCCAGCAGCGTATTTACTTCCGGGGCGAACACCGGGGAGCTGTTTTTT.

The V gene is TRBV19, the J gene TRBJ2-7; D remains unclear. Looked up from germline, CDR1 is LNHDA and CDR2 is SQIVND (reference sequence). The CDR3 has 15 amino acids. Trimming removed 3 bases from V and 0 bases from J, with 12 bases in between. In nucleotides, the CDR3 is TGTGCCAGTAGTATCGAGCCCTTGAACTCCTACGAGCAGTACTTC. It specifies CASSIEPLNSYEQYF.

The rearrangement joins TRBV2 to TRBJ2-3, with a tentative D call TRBD2 (5 bases). Trimming pared 3 bases from V and 1 base from J, leaving 26 bases between. Germline lookup yields CDR1 SNHLY and CDR2 FYNNEI. CDR3 length: 20 amino acids. The CDR3 loop is CASSDASIGYLLRGTDTQYF. CDR3 nucleotide sequence: TGTGCCAGCAGTGATGCGAGCATCGGCTATTTACTGCGGGGCACAGATACGCAGTATTTT.

V usage is TRBV28 and J usage is TRBJ1-1; D may be TRBD1 (5 bases). The germline CDR1 and CDR2 sequences are MDHEN and SYDVKM. The CDR3 covers 15 residues. The V end lost 3 bases, the J end lost 2 bases, and 13 bases lay between the germline ends. The CDR3 loop is CASSFWGRFNTEAFF. The CDR3 nucleotides read TGTGCCAGCAGTTTTTGGGGCAGATTTAACACTGAAGCTTTCTTT.

This clone was counted a single time. The chain is built from TRBV2 and TRBJ1-5, with 7 bases fitting TRBD1. The CDR3 totals 13 residues. Germline V lookup: CDR1 SNHLY, CDR2 FYNNEI. Trimming at V came to 9 bases and at J to 4 bases, leaving 6 bases not matched to a gene. CDR3 amino acids: CARGGQLNQPQHF. The CDR3 DNA reads TGTGCCAGGGGGGGACAGCTTAATCAGCCCCAGCATTTT.

In this sample, this clone turned up a few times. The chain combines TRBV5-4 with TRBJ2-5; D ambiguous. The CDR3 extends over 14 amino acids. V lost 0 bases to trimming and J lost 5 bases, with 11 bases between them. Germline CDR1 and CDR2: SGHNT and YYREEE (reference sequence). DNA of the CDR3: TGTGCCAGCAGCTTGGTTTTAGCTGGGGAGACCCAGTACTTC. This encodes CASSLVLAGETQYF.

This clone was counted a few times. The V gene is TRBV9, the J gene TRBJ1-2; D is uncertain. V was pared by 0 bases and J by 4 bases, with 19 bases between. Germline V gene sequence: CDR1 SGDLS, CDR2 YYNGEE. The CDR3 contains 17 residues. For the CDR3, the DNA is TGTGCCAGCAGCGTAGGGCCGACGGCAGATCCGGGCTATGGCTACACCTTC. Protein: CASSVGPTADPGYGYTF. Full variable domain (missing parts from reference TRBV9 and TRBJ1-2): DSGVTQTPKHLITATGQRVTLRCSPRSGDLSVYWYQQSLDQGLQFLIQYYNGEERAKGNILERFSAQQFPDLHSELNLSSLELGDSALYFCASSVGPTADPGYGYTFGSGTRLTVV.

This clone was seen a few times. This chain uses TRBV19 with TRBJ1-1, with D possibly matching TRBD1 (6 bases). Germline lookup yields CDR1 LNHDA and CDR2 SQIVND (reference sequence). The V and J ends lost 6 bases and 1 base respectively, with 9 bases between them. CDR3 length equals 13 residues. The CDR3 DNA reads TGTGCCAGTAGGAAGACAGGGAACACTGAAGCTTTCTTT. The encoded protein is CASRKTGNTEAFF.

This clone was picked up one time. The rearrangement links TRBV5-4 to TRBJ1-1; maybe TRBD1 (6 bases). With 1 base removed from V and 5 bases from J, the gap between germline ends came to 18 bases. Germline lookup yields CDR1 SGHNT and CDR2 YYREEE (reference sequence). The CDR3 runs 16 residues. In nucleotides, the CDR3 is TGTGCCAGCAGCTTGCCCGTCGGGCAGGGGAGAACTGAAGCTTTCTTT. Translated: CASSLPVGQGRTEAFF.

This rearrangement joins TRBV18 to TRBJ2-7; possibly TRBD1 for D (5 bases). V was trimmed by 4 bases and J by 3 bases, leaving 13 bases between them. The CDR3 length is 14 residues. The V gene's germline CDR1 is KGHSH and CDR2 LQKENI. The CDR3 here is CASSLTDDSYEQYF. The CDR3 nucleotides are TGTGCCAGCTCACTCACCGACGACAGCTACGAGCAGTACTTC.

This sequence joins TRBV14 and TRBJ2-1; 7 positions match TRBD2. CDR1 is SGHDN and CDR2 is FVKESK in the germline V gene. The CDR3 consists of 16 residues. The trim removed 4 bases at V and 0 bases at J, leaving 6 bases unmatched. In DNA form, the CDR3 reads TGTGCCAGCAGCCTTGAGCGGGGCAGCTCCTACAATGAGCAGTTCTTC. This encodes CASSLERGSSYNEQFF.

This clone turned up a few times. This chain links TRBV11-3 with TRBJ2-1; TRBD1 agrees at 7 bases. The length of the CDR3 is 13 residues. Germline CDR1 reads SGHNT; CDR2 reads YENEEA. The junction had 3 bases not matched to a gene; V was cut back by 5 bases and J by 5 bases. The CDR3 sequence: CASSPDRDNEQFF. CDR3 bases: TGTGCCAGCAGCCCCGACAGGGACAATGAGCAGTTCTTC. The full variable domain, with the rest looked up from reference TRBV11-3 and TRBJ2-1, is EAGVVQSPRYKIIEKKQPVAFWCNPISGHNTLYWYLQNLGQGPELLIRYENEEAVDDSQLPKDRFSAERLKGVDSTLKIQPAELGDSAVYLCASSPDRDNEQFFGPGTRLTVL.

This chain links TRBV7-2 with TRBJ1-2, with a tentative D call TRBD1 (6 bases). V shed 5 bases and J shed 1 base, with 17 bases lying between them. Germline CDR1 is SGHTA and CDR2 is FQGNSA. This CDR3 has 16 amino acids. The CDR3 spells CASSLGYYRVNYGYTF. In DNA form, the CDR3 reads TGTGCCAGCAGCCTAGGTTATTACAGGGTTAACTATGGCTACACCTTC.

There are a few counts of this clone. The chain has TRBV7-2 and TRBJ1-1, with D uncertain. The CDR3 is 14 amino acids. V lost 3 bases to trimming and J lost 4 bases, with 12 bases between them. CDR1 and CDR2 (germline): SGHTA, FQGNSA. CDR3 in amino acids: CASSFQSRGTEAFF. CDR3 coding DNA: TGTGCCAGCAGCTTTCAGTCTCGGGGCACTGAAGCTTTCTTT.

This clone was counted a few times. The V gene is TRBV5-4, the J gene TRBJ2-1; TRBD1 matches 9 bases. V was pared by 4 bases and J by 0 bases, with 2 bases of the junction left unmatched. The V gene's germline CDR1 is SGHNT and CDR2 YYREEE (reference sequence). The CDR3 extends over 15 amino acids. This CDR3 reads CASSPGQGSYNEQFF. The CDR3 nucleotides are TGTGCCAGCAGCCCGGGACAGGGCTCCTACAATGAGCAGTTCTTC.

The V gene is TRBV9, the J gene TRBJ2-3, with D perhaps TRBD2 (5 bases). The CDR3 extends over 13 amino acids. CDR1 SGDLS and CDR2 YYNGEE come from the germline V gene. Trimming stripped 7 bases from V and 6 bases from J, with 15 bases between. The CDR3 spells CASGEAVVDTQYF. In nucleotides, the CDR3 is TGTGCCAGCGGGGAAGCGGTTGTGGATACGCAGTATTTT.

V and J are TRBV19 and TRBJ1-1; 7 bases agree with TRBD1. The CDR3 is 13 amino acids. From germline, CDR1 is LNHDA and CDR2 SQIVND (reference sequence). V shed 5 bases and J 5 bases; nucleotides not matched to a gene: 5. This CDR3 reads CASSVTGETEAFF. The CDR3, as DNA: TGTGCCAGTAGTGTAACAGGGGAAACTGAAGCTTTCTTT.

This clone appeared a single time. The chain recombines TRBV6-1 with TRBJ2-1; D possibly corresponds to TRBD2 (5 bases). CDR1 and CDR2 from the germline V gene are MNHNS and SASEGT. This CDR3 comprises 14 residues. Trimming left V 10 bases short and J 5 bases short, with 18 bases between. In nucleotides, the CDR3 is TGTGCCACCTTGAGGGCTATCAATCACAATGAGCAGTTCTTC. Translated, it gives CATLRAINHNEQFF.

This clone was seen only a few times. The same CDR3 arises from other DNA sequences in this sample as well. The chain has TRBV11-2 and TRBJ2-3; D not certain. Germline V gives CDR1 SGHAT, CDR2 FQNNGV. This CDR3 spans 14 amino acids. Trimming cost V 1 base and J 1 base, with 6 bases left between them. The CDR3 DNA is TGTGCCAGCAGCTTAGCTGCAGGCACAGATACGCAGTATTTT. This translates into CASSLAAGTDTQYF.